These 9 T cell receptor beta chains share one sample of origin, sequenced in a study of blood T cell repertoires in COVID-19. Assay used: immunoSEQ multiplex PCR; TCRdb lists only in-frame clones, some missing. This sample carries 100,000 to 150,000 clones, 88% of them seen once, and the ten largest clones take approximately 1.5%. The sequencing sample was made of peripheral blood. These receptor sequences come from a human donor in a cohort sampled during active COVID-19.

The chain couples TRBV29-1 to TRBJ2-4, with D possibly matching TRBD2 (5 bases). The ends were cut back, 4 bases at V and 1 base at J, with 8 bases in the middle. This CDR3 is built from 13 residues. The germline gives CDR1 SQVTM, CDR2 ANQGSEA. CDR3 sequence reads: CSVGGLAKNIQYF. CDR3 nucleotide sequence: TGCAGCGTTGGAGGGCTGGCCAAAAACATTCAGTACTTC.

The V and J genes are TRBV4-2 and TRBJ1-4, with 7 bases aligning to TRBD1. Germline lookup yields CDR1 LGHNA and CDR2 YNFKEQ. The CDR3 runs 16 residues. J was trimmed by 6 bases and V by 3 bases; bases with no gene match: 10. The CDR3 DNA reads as TGTGCCAGCAGCCACTCGAGAAAGGGGGCTTATGAAAAACTGTTTTTT. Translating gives CASSHSRKGAYEKLFF.

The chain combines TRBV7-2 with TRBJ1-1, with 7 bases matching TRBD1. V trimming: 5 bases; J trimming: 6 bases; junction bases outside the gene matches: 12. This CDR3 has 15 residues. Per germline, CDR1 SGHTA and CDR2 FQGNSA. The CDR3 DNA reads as TGTGCCAGCAGCCCCCAATCTTTCCAGGGGGCTGAAGCTTTCTTT. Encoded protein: CASSPQSFQGAEAFF.

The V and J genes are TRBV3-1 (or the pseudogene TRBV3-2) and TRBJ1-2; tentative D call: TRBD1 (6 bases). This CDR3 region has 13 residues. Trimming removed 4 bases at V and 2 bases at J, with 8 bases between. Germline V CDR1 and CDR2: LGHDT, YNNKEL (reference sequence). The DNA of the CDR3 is TGTGCCAGCAGCCCAACAGGGAACTATGGCTACACCTTC. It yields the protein CASSPTGNYGYTF.

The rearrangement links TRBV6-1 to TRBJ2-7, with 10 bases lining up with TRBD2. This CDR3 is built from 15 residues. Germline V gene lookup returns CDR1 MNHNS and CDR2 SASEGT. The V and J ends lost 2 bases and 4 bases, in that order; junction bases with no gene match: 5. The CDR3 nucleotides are TGTGCCAGCAGTGAACGGAGCGGGAGGGGGTACGAGCAGTACTTC. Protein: CASSERSGRGYEQYF.

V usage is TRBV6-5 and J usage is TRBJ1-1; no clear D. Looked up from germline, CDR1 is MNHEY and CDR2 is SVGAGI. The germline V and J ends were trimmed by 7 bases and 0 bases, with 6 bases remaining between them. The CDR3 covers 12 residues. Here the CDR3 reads CASTDLNTEAFF. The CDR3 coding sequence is TGTGCCAGCACAGATTTGAACACTGAAGCTTTCTTT.

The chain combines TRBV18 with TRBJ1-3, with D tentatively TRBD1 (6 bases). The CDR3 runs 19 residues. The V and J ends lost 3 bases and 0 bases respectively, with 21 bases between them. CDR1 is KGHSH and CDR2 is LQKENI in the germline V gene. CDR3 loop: CASSPSFRTDRFSGNTIYF. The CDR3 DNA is TGTGCCAGCTCACCGTCCTTCCGGACAGACCGATTCTCTGGAAACACCATATATTTT. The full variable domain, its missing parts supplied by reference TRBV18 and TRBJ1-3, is NAGVMQNPRHLVRRRGQEARLRCSPMKGHSHVYWYRQLPEEGLKFMVYLQKENIIDESGMPKERFSAEFPKEGPSILRIQQVVRGDSAAYFCASSPSFRTDRFSGNTIYFGEGSWLTVV.

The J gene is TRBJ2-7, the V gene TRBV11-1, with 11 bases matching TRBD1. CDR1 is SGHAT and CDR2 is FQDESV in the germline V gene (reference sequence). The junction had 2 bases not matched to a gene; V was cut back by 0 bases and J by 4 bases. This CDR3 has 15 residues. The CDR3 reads CASSLAGQGAYEQYF. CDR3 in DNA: TGTGCCAGCAGCTTAGCTGGACAGGGGGCATACGAGCAGTACTTC.

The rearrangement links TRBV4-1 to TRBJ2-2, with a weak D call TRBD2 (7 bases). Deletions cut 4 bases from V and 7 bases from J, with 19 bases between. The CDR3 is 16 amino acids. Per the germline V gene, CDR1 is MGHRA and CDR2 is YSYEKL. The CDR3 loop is CASSRGEGGPHGELFF. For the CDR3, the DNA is TGCGCCAGCAGCCGGGGAGAGGGGGGGCCCCACGGGGAGCTGTTTTTT.